The subject of this entry is one T cell receptor (beta chain). Its specificity is unknown. Since a far larger clone is one base different, this is likely a read error. Described time point: newly diagnosed GD, antithyroid drugs for less than 3 months. Following extraction of RNA from PBMCs, that RNA was used to make the TCR library. Through Arm-PCR of CDR3 regions and iRepertoire HTBI primers, TCR beta libraries were built. In TCRdb, the multiplex PCR reads were re-called with MiXCR into one record per CDR3 protein. The sample gives 200,000 to 250,000 distinct CDR3 sequences, 20% to 25% of which show up once; approximately 15% is in the top ten. Germline assignment: CDR1 SGHAT and CDR2 FQDESV (reference sequence). CDR3 length: 13 residues. The entry originates in a study of regulatory T cells in long-lasting Graves disease. Findings and limits, study-wide: Newly diagnosed Graves' patients exceeded persistent ones in TCR diversity.

This clonotype was obtained from a female donor with Graves disease. The V call is TRBV11-1, the J call TRBJ2-2; tentative D call: TRBD1 (5 bases). Sample: peripheral blood mononuclear cells (PBMCs), taken at new diagnosis, from a patient treated with antithyroid drugs. Written as DNA, the CDR3 is TGTGCCAACAGCTTGACAGACACCGGGGAGCTGTTTTTT. It translates to CANSLTDTGELFF.